This TCR beta chain was identified in a study of CD8+CD57+ T cells in acquired aplastic anemia. Trimming shortened V by 3 bases and J by 1 base, and 13 bases separated the two germline ends. Germline V CDR1 and CDR2: SGHDN, FVKESK. This CDR3 is built from 16 residues. This clonotype was seen many times. Profiling that covered TCR beta VDJ and CDR3 relied on genomic DNA as its template. Via MiXCR, TCRdb re-called the reads, giving one row per CDR3 protein. The data hold some 280,000 distinct CDR3 sequences, with approximately 57% observed a single time. This chain links TRBV14 with TRBJ2-4, with D unclear. Sample: sorted CD4+, CD8+, or CD8+CD57+ T cells (not recorded which) from PBMCs. This receptor was identified in a human donor with severe aplastic anemia or a healthy control (not recorded which). CDR3 sequence (DNA): TGTGCCAGCAGCCAGACGGGTGGCGTGGCCAAAAACATTCAGTACTTC. Protein sequence: CASSQTGGVAKNIQYF. Combining the CDR3 with reference TRBV14 and TRBJ2-4 gives the whole variable domain EAGVTQFPSHSVIEKGQTVTLRCDPISGHDNLYWYRRVMGKEIKFLLHFVKESKQDESGMPNNRFLAERTGGTYSTLKVQPAELEDSGVYFCASSQTGGVAKNIQYFGAGTRLSVL.